Listed below are T cell receptor beta chains from one sample, sequenced in a study of blood T cell repertoires in COVID-19. Profiled with immunoSEQ multiplex PCR; TCRdb holds only in-frame clones, not every one. The table shows tens of thousands of clones, with roughly 74% occurring only once. Sequencing was performed on peripheral blood. The receptors were gathered from a woman aged 80 or over with acute or convalescent COVID-19. Both conserved end residues are part of each CDR3. The size field is filled for only some rows; it gives once, few, many or a size class.

clone_size	v_call	cdr3_aa
once	TRBV7-2	CASSLAGAAAGELFF
once	TRBV14	CASSQGGGYGTPLHF
NA	TRBV11-2	CASSLGLAEIYEQYF
few	TRBV7-8	CASSSRQVPQHF
NA	TRBV4-1	CASSQGGAHGYTF
NA	TRBV18	CASSPLSGSGTDTQYF
NA	TRBV7-9	CASSSTSPQRTDTQYF
NA	TRBV5-4	CASSLAGQGRSGELFF
NA	TRBV21-1	CASSKGGRGRGYTF
NA	TRBV28	CASSLSFGTGGLLNYGYTF
NA	TRBV6-2/TRBV6-3	CASSYPTSGADTGELFF
NA	TRBV13	CASSLSGQGGNTQYF
NA	TRBV23-1	CASSQCSRKADTQYF
NA	TRBV30	CAWRGGTGGSYEQYF
NA	TRBV7-2	CASSLLGERATDTQYF
few	TRBV28	CASSTRNRNTEAFF
NA	TRBV28	CATLIWDSPYGTDTQYF
NA	TRBV4-2	CASSQERVASYNEQFF
NA	TRBV6-5	CASSPHGTSSGEQFF
NA	TRBV7-2	CASSLAPGLAGSNEQFF
NA	TRBV9	CASSVESSGSSYNEQFF
few	TRBV4-1	CASSQAPSAYEQYF
NA	TRBV7-9	CASSLGEVWQSNQPQHF
NA	TRBV5-1	CASSLGQGGSPLHF
NA	TRBV6-2/TRBV6-3	CASSPGGANTEAFF
few	TRBV7-9	CASSHRDRNYEQYF
NA	TRBV25-1	CASSEPSGRFETQYF
NA	TRBV14	CASSQDLRTSGRSRYNEQFF
NA	TRBV3-1/TRBV3-2	CASSHGLAGGLAYEQYF
NA	TRBV11-2	CASSLSGRVYEQYF
few	TRBV11-3	CASRPGGDFAGELFF
once	TRBV29-1	CSVSGGYNEQFF
NA	TRBV29-1	CSVGRSGSYEQYF
NA	TRBV7-2	CASSKGDSYGYTF
NA	TRBV3-1/TRBV3-2	CASSQAGSRSPLHF
NA	TRBV9	CASSARGQSTEAFF
NA	TRBV30	CAWASSGWYQETQYF
NA	TRBV19	CASSPTATNSYEQYF
NA	TRBV21-1	CASVSGQGTYNEQFF
NA	TRBV9	CASSALTAYGYTF
few	TRBV11-2	CASSAGYEQYF
NA	TRBV2	CASRGQGTEAFF
many	TRBV2	CASSSQVLNTEAFF
NA	TRBV25-1	CASSEFGGNQETQYF
NA	TRBV7-3	CASSAGRTLASPREQFF
NA	TRBV5-1	CASSDLRDQSYEQYF
NA	TRBV9	CASSVQLRADTQYF
NA	TRBV11-2	CASSPRLGSNEQFF
NA	TRBV15	CATSRDWGQSPLHF
once	TRBV28	CASSSGTGVGEKLFF
many	TRBV5-6	CASSLQLGRANTEAFF
NA	TRBV19	CASSLDRSSTNEKLFF
few	TRBV10-2	CASRAGGSYEQYF
NA	TRBV2	CASKRGTGGWETQYF
NA	TRBV7-2	CASSLSGREDTQYF
NA	TRBV6-5	CASSPRAGQGYEQYF
NA	TRBV5-6	CASSLLTGMNTEAFF